These 4 T cell receptor beta chains originate from one sample sequenced in a study of beta chain features in type 1 diabetes. Expressed TCRB transcripts were sequenced because the entire RNA isolate underwent reverse transcription. Clones were sequenced by immunoSEQ multiplex PCR, and TCRdb holds only the in-frame ones, with some missing. Of just under 150,000 clones in the sample, 8% to 13% were seen once. Input material: naive CD4+ T cells from blood. These receptors came from a man between 18 and 35 years old in good health.

The table lists this clone with a few counts. J is TRBJ2-4 and V is TRBV18, with 13 bases lining up with TRBD2. Germline CDR1 KGHSH, CDR2 LQKENI. Trimming at V came to 3 bases and at J to 6 bases, leaving 5 bases not matched to a gene. The CDR3 contains 16 residues. CDR3 amino acids: CASSPPTSGGANIQYF. The CDR3 DNA is TGTGCCAGCTCACCTCCCACTAGCGGGGGGGCAAACATTCAGTACTTC.

The chain combines TRBV11-2 with TRBJ2-5, with D tentatively TRBD1 (6 bases). Trimming left V 1 base short and J 5 bases short, with 11 bases between. The length of the CDR3 is 14 residues. Germline CDR1 reads SGHAT; CDR2 reads FQNNGV. This chain's CDR3 is CASSLVSGVETQYF. In nucleotides, the CDR3 is TGTGCCAGCAGCTTAGTCTCAGGGGTGGAGACCCAGTACTTC. Full variable domain (outside the CDR3, taken from reference TRBV11-2 and TRBJ2-5): EAGVAQSPRYKIIEKRQSVAFWCNPISGHATLYWYQQILGQGPKLLIQFQNNGVVDDSQLPKDRFSAERLKGVDSTLKIQPAKLEDSAVYLCASSLVSGVETQYFGPGTRLLVL.

The chain employs TRBV18 and TRBJ1-4, with 8 bases that match TRBD1. Germline trimming cut 4 bases from V and 5 bases from J; bases unmatched to any gene: 3. Per the germline V gene, CDR1 is KGHSH and CDR2 is LQKENI. This CDR3 region has 14 residues. As DNA, the CDR3 is TGTGCCAGCTCACGTCGACAGGGGAATGAAAAACTGTTTTTT. Protein sequence: CASSRRQGNEKLFF.

The gene calls are TRBV5-4 and TRBJ2-3; 9 bases are a match to TRBD2. The germline V gene encodes CDR1 SGHNT and CDR2 YYREEE (reference sequence). J gave up 4 bases and V 0 bases, and 3 bases lay outside the gene matches. The CDR3 spans 15 residues. The CDR3 protein is CASSLVAGGPDTQYF. The CDR3 nucleotides read TGTGCCAGCAGCTTGGTGGCGGGGGGGCCAGATACGCAGTATTTT.